This T cell receptor (beta chain) originates from a study of CD8 T cells in ankylosing spondylitis. The V gene's germline CDR1 is SGHDT and CDR2 YYEEEE. The CDR3 totals 13 residues. Between the trimmed V and J ends, which lost 4 bases and 6 bases, there was a span of 10 bases. The study's findings and limits: It appeared that ankylosing spondylitis blood was characterized by a TCR beta motif of several highly homologous variants. In ankylosing spondylitis patients, matched synovial fluid reportedly showed significant enrichment of disease-linked clones.

Each TCR beta library was made by quantitative 5'-RACE that incorporated molecular barcodes. MiXCR, applied by TCRdb to the 5' RACE reads, yields one record per CDR3 protein. The repertoire includes a few hundred thousand distinct CDR3 sequences, about 20% of them detected once, and roughly 16% sits in the top ten. For this clonotype: Its specificity is not known.

Sequencing input: blood, either unsorted or a sorted T cell fraction (not recorded which). This chain links TRBV5-6 with TRBJ2-2; D unresolved. The TCR originated in a male donor with ankylosing spondylitis. Written as DNA, the CDR3 is TGTGCCAGCAGCCGCACGGTTCCCGGGGAGCTGTTTTTT. This sequence encodes CASSRTVPGELFF. Full variable domain (rest looked up from reference TRBV5-6 and TRBJ2-2): DAGVTQSPTHLIKTRGQQVTLRCSPKSGHDTVSWYQQALGQGPQFIFQYYEEEERQRGNFPDRFSGHQFPNYSSELNVNALLLGDSALYLCASSRTVPGELFFGEGSRLTVL.